Sequencing of this TCR beta chain was carried out in a study of T-cell memory formation after mild COVID-19. Turning to the study itself: Each donor largely had its own TCR clusters.

TCRdb analysed the 5' RACE reads with MiXCR anew, one entry per CDR3 protein. The sample records hundreds of thousands of distinct CDR3 sequences, 20% being singletons. A note on this clonotype: Its antigen is currently unknown.

The study's findings and limits: CD4/CD8 balance held among clones contracting day 15 to 85, and later expanders leaned CD4+. Contracting CD4+ clones were located mainly in CM and EM, and CD8+ clones in EMRA.

From germline, CDR1 is MGHRA and CDR2 YSYEKL. Trimming shortened V by 1 base and J by 2 bases, and 14 bases separated the two germline ends. This CDR3 region has 16 residues. Sequencing input: PBMCs or a T cell subset sorted from them (not recorded which). The gene calls are TRBV4-1 and TRBJ1-2; D call uncertain. This TCR came from an adult woman who had mild COVID-19 (a few samples of this study predate the infection). Cell type and time point are not known. The CDR3 sequence: CASSQGPTSWNYGYTF. The CDR3 DNA reads TGCGCCAGCAGCCAAGGTCCGACTAGTTGGAACTATGGCTACACCTTC.